The 3 T cell receptor beta chains below were found in one sample sequenced in a study of blood T cell repertoires in COVID-19. Sequencing was performed with immunoSEQ multiplex PCR; in TCRdb, only in-frame clones are kept and a portion is missing. The sample has 250,000 to 350,000 clones, more than 70% seen once. The sequencing sample was made of PBMCs or T cells enriched from blood (not recorded which). The receptors derive from a woman in her fifties or sixties in a cohort exposed to, infected with or recovered from COVID-19 (not recorded which).

The gene calls are TRBV11-3 and TRBJ2-1; TRBD2 matches 11 bases. V shed 4 bases and J 6 bases; nucleotides not matched to a gene: 8. The germline gives CDR1 SGHNT, CDR2 YENEEA. CDR3 length: 16 amino acids. The CDR3, as DNA: TGTGCCAGCAGCTCCCGGGATAGCGGGAGGGCCAATGAGCAGTTCTTC. Protein product: CASSSRDSGRANEQFF.

DNA of the CDR3: TGTGCCAGCAGCTCCTCCCGGGACAGGGGGTTTCGGGCTGAAGCTTTCTTT. Translated: CASSSSRDRGFRAEAFF. The rearrangement uses TRBV7-3 and TRBJ1-1; TRBD1 agrees at 11 bases. CDR3 length: 17 residues. The germline V gene has CDR1 SGHTA and CDR2 FQGTGA. The junction had 13 bases not matched to a gene; V was cut back by 4 bases and J by 6 bases.

The genes are TRBV12-3 or TRBV12-4 and TRBJ2-5, with D unresolved. V lost 2 bases and J 2 bases, leaving 6 bases between the germline ends. CDR3 length equals 13 residues. DNA of the CDR3: TGTGCCAGCAGTTTAAGACTTCAAGAGACCCAGTACTTC. It codes for CASSLRLQETQYF.